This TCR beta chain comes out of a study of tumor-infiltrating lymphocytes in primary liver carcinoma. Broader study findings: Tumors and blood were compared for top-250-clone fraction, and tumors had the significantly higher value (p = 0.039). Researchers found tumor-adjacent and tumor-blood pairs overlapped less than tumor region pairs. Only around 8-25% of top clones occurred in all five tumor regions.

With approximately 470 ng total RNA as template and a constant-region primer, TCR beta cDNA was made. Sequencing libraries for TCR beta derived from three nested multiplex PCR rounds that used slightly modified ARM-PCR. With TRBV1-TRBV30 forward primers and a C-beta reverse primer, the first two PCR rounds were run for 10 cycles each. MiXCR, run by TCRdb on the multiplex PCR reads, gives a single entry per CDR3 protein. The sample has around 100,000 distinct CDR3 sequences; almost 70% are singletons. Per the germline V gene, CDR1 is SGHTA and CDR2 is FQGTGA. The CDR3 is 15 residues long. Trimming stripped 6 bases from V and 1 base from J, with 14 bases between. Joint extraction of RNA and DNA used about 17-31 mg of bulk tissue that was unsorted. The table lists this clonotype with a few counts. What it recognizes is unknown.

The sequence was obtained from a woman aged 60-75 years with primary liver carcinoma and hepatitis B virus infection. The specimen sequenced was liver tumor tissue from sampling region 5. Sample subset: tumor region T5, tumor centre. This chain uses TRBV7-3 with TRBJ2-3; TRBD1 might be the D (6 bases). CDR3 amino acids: CASSKGDLRTDTQYF. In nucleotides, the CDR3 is TGTGCCAGCAGTAAGGGGGACCTCCGCACAGATACGCAGTATTTT.